This T cell receptor beta chain stems from a study of T cell responses to AZD1222 COVID-19 vaccine (dated by TCRdb to the early 2020s). In the study overall: AZD1222 recipients with second doses at about 4 weeks or about 12 weeks were pooled, because spike-specific TCR depth and breadth did not differ between schedules. Enrollment into the trials was organized by age into subgroups of 18-55, 56-69 and 70-plus years, and those subgroups contained roughly 150, 30 and 60 TCR-sequenced participants, respectively. A total of just over 230 trial participants underwent TCR sequencing, of whom about 210 had received two doses of AZD1222 and some 25 had received two doses of the MenACWY control vaccine. What the authors observed across the whole study: In the small 56-69-year group, the increase in depth fell short of significance, most likely because of low power. Conclusions about previously exposed vaccinees are limited because only six or seven AZD1222 recipients were SARS-CoV-2 seropositive at baseline. A significant rise in spike-specific TCR breadth and depth was observed after two AZD1222 doses relative to day 0 and relative to MenACWY recipients. Reportedly, close to half of the unique spike-specific TCRs recognized epitopes lying outside the regions that are mutated in the B.1.351 and B.1.1.7 variants. CD4 TCRs associated with the vaccine covered the entire spike protein, and the dominant responses were in regions 160-218 and 743-854. Because no day 14 peak-response samples were available, the repertoires could be characterized only after the peak T cell response. Participants were mostly white British and included more females than males, and it was suggested by the authors that clonal diversity may have been underestimated.

The time point label for this specimen denotes: baseline before first vaccination. Vaccinee samples came from UK trials COV001 and COV002, including a single-blind randomized controlled phase 2/3 trial of AZD1222 (ChAdOx1 nCoV-19) in healthy adults. Trial participant PBMC samples were collected at day 0 and day 28 after the second dose for TCRbeta chain sequencing. The CDR3 regions of human TCRbeta chains were analyzed by immunosequencing. In the source study's methods: TCRs in the repertoires were matched against a reference library of SARS-CoV-2-specific TCRs that had been generated with the MIRA antigen-specificity platform. Breadth was defined as the fraction of unique TCRs that were SARS-CoV-2-associated. Depth was defined as the fraction of total T cells that were SARS-CoV-2-associated. Using the MIRA data, each spike-specific TCR was assigned both to the spike region to which the TCR was reactive and to a CD4 or CD8 class. Log10-transformed breadth and depth values were compared by one-way ANOVA with Sidak's multiple comparisons tests. TCRdb obtained this table from immuneACCESS and retained in-frame rearrangements with V and J assigned. These tables miss some clones; where compared with another copy, unresolved V genes account for less than half of the shortfall, and the remainder is unexplained. V and J calls and clone size come straight from that table; D and trimming were deduced from the DNA. Across this sample there are some 180,000 clones, with around 90% seen only once. The top ten hold about 0.53% of the sample.

From cysteine to phenylalanine, the CDR3 is 14 amino acids long. Of all the DNA, just the CDR3 is kept, 42 bases in frame from base 1. Based on the germline V gene, the CDR1 and CDR2 sequences are MNHEY and SVGAGI. Trimming takes 7 bases from V and 3 bases from J, and the germline ends sit 13 bases apart. Worth noting for this clone: This clone's antigen is unknown. No base quality information exists; no much larger clone differs at one position.

This TCR derives from an adult in good health. The material was peripheral blood, obtained on day 0 of AZD1222 vaccination. The chain is made from TRBV6-5 and TRBJ2-1; the D gene could be either TRBD1 or TRBD2, each agreeing at 7 bases. DNA sequence: TGTGCCAGCACCCAGGGGGGGTACTACAATGAGCAGTTCTTC. This gives the protein CASTQGGYYNEQFF.